This TCR beta chain was sequenced in a study of blood T cells in healthy people across ages. Study-level information: Using template switching, researchers captured about one barcoded beta molecule for each two T cells. Study-level results: Naive and antigen-experienced cells were not separated, limiting conclusive comparison. Relative to aged donors, long-lived donors carried more naive CD4+ cells and displayed higher diversity.

Each donor's blood draw was around 10 milliliters of peripheral blood. The CDR3 length is 15 residues. Germline values: CDR1 MNHNS, CDR2 SASEGT. V shed 11 bases, J shed 0 bases, and the junction held 10 bases outside the gene matches. Sample-barcoded 5' priming and a J-beta primer mix drove a second PCR of roughly 6 to 12 cycles. MiXCR, applied by TCRdb to the 5' RACE reads, yields one record per CDR3 protein. The sample carries over 600,000 distinct CDR3 sequences, about 61% recorded once. As for this clonotype: Its antigen is as yet unknown.

Sequencing was carried out using blood. This clonotype was sampled from a man aged 35 to 55 in good health. The chain uses TRBV6-1 and TRBJ1-2, with 9 bases matching TRBD1. CDR3 DNA sequence: TGTGCCGGCGGACAGGGGAAGAGAGCTAACTATGGCTACACCTTC. This translates into CAGGQGKRANYGYTF.